The clone carrying this T cell receptor (beta chain) was observed a few times. Its specificity is not known. This record belongs to a study of T cells after yellow fever vaccination. Template-switching 5'RACE yielded the TCR cDNA; a universal primer site and UMIs were added in the process. Using its own MiXCR run on the 5' RACE reads, TCRdb lists one record per CDR3 protein. Altogether roughly 350,000 distinct CDR3 sequences are present, over 4% being singletons, with the ten largest covering around 24%. Germline V gene sequence: CDR1 MDHEN, CDR2 SYDVKM. Trimming stripped 7 bases from V and 4 bases from J, with 23 bases between. The length of the CDR3 is 16 residues. Findings and caveats of the study: Abundant contaminating clonotypes from the bulk population could appear in FACS-sorted repertoires.

The receptor was derived from a young man who received the YFV17D yellow fever vaccine. Specimen: PBMCs, collected 5 days after the yellow fever booster vaccination. The rearrangement links TRBV28 to TRBJ2-7; tentative D call: TRBD1 (6 bases). The CDR3 loop is CASNSPTASRGYEQYV. In nucleotides, the CDR3 is TGTGCCAGCAATTCCCCTACCGCCAGCAGGGGTTACGAGCAGTACGTC.